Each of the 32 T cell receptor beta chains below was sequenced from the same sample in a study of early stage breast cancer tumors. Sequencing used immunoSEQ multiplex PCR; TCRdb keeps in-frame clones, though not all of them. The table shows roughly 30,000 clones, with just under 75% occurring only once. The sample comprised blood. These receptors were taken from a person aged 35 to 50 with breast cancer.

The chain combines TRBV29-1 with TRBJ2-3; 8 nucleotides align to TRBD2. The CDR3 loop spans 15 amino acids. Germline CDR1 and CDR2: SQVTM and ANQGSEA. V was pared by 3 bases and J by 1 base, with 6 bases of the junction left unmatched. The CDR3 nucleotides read TGCAGCGTTGAGCACGGGACTAGTGGCACAGATACGCAGTATTTT. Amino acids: CSVEHGTSGTDTQYF.

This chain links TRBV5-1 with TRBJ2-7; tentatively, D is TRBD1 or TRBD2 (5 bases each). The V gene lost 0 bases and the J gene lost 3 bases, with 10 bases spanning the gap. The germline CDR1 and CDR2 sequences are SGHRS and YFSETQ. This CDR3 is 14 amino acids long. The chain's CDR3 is CASSLGGLSYEQYF. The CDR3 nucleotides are TGCGCCAGCAGCTTGGGGGGGTTGAGCTACGAGCAGTACTTC. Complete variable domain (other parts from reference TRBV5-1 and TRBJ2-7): KAGVTQTPRYLIKTRGQQVTLSCSPISGHRSVSWYQQTPGQGLQFLFEYFSETQRNKGNFPGRFSGRQFSNSRSEMNVSTLELGDSALYLCASSLGGLSYEQYFGPGTRLTVT.

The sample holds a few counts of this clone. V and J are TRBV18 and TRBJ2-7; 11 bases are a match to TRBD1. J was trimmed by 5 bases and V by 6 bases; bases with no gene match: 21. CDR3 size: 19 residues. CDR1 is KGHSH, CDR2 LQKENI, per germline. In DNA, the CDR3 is TGTGCCAGCTCCCGCACCGTCCCGGGACAGGGGGGAAGGCTAAACGAGCAGTACTTC. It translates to CASSRTVPGQGGRLNEQYF.

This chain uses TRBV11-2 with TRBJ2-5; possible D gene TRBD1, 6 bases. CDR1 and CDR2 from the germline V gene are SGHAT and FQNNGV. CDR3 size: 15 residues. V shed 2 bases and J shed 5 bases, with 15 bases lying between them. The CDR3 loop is CASSLFGGQGETQYF. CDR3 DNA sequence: TGTGCCAGCAGCTTATTCGGTGGCCAGGGGGAGACCCAGTACTTC.

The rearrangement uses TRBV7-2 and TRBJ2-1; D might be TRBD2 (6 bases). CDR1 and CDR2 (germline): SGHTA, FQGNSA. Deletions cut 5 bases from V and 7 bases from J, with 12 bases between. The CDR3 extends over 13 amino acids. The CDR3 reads CASSRMAGNEQFF. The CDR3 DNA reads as TGTGCCAGCAGCCGGATGGCGGGGAATGAGCAGTTCTTC. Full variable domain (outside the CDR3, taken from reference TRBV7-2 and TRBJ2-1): GAGVSQSPSNKVTEKGKDVELRCDPISGHTALYWYRQSLGQGLEFLIYFQGNSAPDKSGLPSDRFSAERTGGSVSTLTIQRTQQEDSAVYLCASSRMAGNEQFFGPGTRLTVL.

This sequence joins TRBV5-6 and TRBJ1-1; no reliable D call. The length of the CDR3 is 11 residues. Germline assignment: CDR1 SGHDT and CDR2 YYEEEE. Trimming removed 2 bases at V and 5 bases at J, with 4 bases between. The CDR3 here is CASSLGTEAFF. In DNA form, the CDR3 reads TGTGCCAGCAGCTTAGGGACTGAAGCTTTCTTT.

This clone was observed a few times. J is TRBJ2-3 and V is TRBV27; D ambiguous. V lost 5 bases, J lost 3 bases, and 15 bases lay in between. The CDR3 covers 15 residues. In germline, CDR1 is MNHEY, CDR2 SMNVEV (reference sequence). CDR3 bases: TGTGCCAGCAGTCCGCAGACTCTAGGTACAGATACGCAGTATTTT. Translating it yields CASSPQTLGTDTQYF.

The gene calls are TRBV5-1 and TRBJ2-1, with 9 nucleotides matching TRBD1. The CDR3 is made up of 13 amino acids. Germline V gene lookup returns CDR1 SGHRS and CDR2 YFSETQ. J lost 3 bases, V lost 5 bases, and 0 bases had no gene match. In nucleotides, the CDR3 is TGCGCCAGCAGGGGACAGGGCTACAATGAGCAGTTCTTC. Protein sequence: CASRGQGYNEQFF.

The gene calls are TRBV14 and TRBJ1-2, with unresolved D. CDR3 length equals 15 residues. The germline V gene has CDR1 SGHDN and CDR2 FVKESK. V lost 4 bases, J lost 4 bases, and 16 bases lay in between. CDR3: CASSPKPGLSYGYTF. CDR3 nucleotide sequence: TGTGCCAGCAGCCCCAAACCGGGCCTATCCTATGGCTACACCTTC. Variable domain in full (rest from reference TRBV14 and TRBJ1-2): EAGVTQFPSHSVIEKGQTVTLRCDPISGHDNLYWYRRVMGKEIKFLLHFVKESKQDESGMPNNRFLAERTGGTYSTLKVQPAELEDSGVYFCASSPKPGLSYGYTFGSGTRLTVV.

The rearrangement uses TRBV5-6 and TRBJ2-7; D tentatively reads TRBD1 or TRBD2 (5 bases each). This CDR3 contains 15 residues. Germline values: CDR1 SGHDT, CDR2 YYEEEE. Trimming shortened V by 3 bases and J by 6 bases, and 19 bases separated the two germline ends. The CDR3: CASSWAGAVGREQYF. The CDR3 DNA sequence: TGTGCCAGCAGCTGGGCCGGGGCAGTGGGTCGCGAGCAGTACTTC.

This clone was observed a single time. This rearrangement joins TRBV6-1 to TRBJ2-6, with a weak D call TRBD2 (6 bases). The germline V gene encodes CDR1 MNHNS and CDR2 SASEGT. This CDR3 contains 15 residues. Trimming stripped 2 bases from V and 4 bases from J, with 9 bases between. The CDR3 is CASSEWEAGANVLTF. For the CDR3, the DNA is TGTGCCAGCAGTGAATGGGAGGCGGGGGCCAACGTCCTGACTTTC.

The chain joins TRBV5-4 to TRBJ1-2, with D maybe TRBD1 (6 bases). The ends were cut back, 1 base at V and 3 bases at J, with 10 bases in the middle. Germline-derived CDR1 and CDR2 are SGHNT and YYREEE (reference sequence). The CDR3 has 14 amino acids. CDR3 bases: TGTGCCAGCAGCTTGAGAGGGGGAGACTATGGCTACACCTTC. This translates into CASSLRGGDYGYTF. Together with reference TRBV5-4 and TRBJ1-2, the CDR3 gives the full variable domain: ETGVTQSPTHLIKTRGQQVTLRCSSQSGHNTVSWYQQALGQGPQFIFQYYREEENGRGNFPPRFSGLQFPNYSSELNVNALELDDSALYLCASSLRGGDYGYTFGSGTRLTVV.

The CDR3 DNA reads as TGCGCCAGCAGCTTGGACGCCAGAAACTATGGCTACACCTTC. Translation: CASSLDARNYGYTF. The rearrangement joins TRBV5-1 to TRBJ1-2; D is unresolved. V gave up 0 bases and J gave up 2 bases, with 8 bases separating them. The CDR3 has 14 residues. The germline CDR1 and CDR2 sequences are SGHRS and YFSETQ.

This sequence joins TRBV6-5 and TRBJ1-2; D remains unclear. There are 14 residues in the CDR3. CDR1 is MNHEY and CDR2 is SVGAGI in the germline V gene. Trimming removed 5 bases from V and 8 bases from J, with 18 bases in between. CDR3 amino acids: CASSKSELKRGYTF. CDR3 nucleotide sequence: TGTGCCAGCAGTAAATCAGAATTAAAGCGGGGCTACACCTTC.

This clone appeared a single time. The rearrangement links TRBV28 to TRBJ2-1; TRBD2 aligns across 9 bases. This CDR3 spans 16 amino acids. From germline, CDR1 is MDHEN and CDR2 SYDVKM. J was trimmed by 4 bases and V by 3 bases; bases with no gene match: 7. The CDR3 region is CASSFSPSGIYNEQFF. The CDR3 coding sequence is TGTGCCAGCAGTTTTTCGCCTAGCGGGATTTACAATGAGCAGTTCTTC.

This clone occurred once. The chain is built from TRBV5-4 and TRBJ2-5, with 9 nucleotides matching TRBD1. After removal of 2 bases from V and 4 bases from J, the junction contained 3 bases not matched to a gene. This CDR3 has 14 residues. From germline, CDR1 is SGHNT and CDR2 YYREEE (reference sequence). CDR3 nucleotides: TGTGCCAGCAGCTTAGGGACAGGGACAGAGACCCAGTACTTC. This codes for CASSLGTGTETQYF.

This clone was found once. The CDR3 nucleotides are TGTGCCAGCAGTACACAGCCTAGCACAGATACGCAGTATTTT. It translates to CASSTQPSTDTQYF. This rearrangement joins TRBV7-2 to TRBJ2-3; D gene unclear. Germline values: CDR1 SGHTA, CDR2 FQGNSA. This CDR3 is built from 14 residues. V was cut by 6 bases and J by 0 bases, with 10 bases left in between.

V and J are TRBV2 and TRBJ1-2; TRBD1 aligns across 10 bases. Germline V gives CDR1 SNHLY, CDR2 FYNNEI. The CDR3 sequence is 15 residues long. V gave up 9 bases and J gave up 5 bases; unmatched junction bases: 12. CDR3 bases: TGTGCCAGTAAATCCGGGACAGGGGAGTGGTATGGCTACACCTTC. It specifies CASKSGTGEWYGYTF.

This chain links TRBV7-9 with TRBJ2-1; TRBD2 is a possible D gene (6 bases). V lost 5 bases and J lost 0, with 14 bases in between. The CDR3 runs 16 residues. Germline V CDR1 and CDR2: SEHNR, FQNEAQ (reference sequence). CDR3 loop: CASSGLRESSYNEQFF. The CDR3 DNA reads TGTGCCAGCAGCGGTCTGCGGGAAAGCTCCTACAATGAGCAGTTCTTC.

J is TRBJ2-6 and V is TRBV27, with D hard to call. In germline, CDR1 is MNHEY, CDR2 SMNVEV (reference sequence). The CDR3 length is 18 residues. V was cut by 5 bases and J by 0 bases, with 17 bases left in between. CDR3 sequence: CASSLRPQSPSGANVLTF. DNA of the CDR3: TGTGCCAGCAGTCTTCGACCCCAGTCCCCCTCTGGGGCCAACGTCCTGACTTTC.

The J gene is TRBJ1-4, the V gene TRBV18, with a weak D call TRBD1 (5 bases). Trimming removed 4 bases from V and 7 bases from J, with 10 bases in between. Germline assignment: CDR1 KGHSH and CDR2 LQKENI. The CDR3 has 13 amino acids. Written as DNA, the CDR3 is TGTGCCAGCTCACTGGGGGACGGTGAAAAACTGTTTTTT. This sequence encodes CASSLGDGEKLFF.

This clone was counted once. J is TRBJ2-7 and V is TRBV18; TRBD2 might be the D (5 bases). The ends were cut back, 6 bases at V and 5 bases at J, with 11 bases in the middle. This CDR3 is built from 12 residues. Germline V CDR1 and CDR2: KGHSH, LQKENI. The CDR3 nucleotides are TGTGCCAGCTCCCCGGGGTCCAACGAGCAGTACTTC. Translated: CASSPGSNEQYF. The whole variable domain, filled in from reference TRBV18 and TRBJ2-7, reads NAGVMQNPRHLVRRRGQEARLRCSPMKGHSHVYWYRQLPEEGLKFMVYLQKENIIDESGMPKERFSAEFPKEGPSILRIQQVVRGDSAAYFCASSPGSNEQYFGPGTRLTVT.

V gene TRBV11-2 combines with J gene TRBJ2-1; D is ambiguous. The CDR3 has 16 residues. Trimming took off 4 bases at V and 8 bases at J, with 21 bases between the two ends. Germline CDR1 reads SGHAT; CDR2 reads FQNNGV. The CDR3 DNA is TGTGCCAGCAGCTCCCCACCCCGCGGTAGCTGGGATGAGCAGTTCTTC. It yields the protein CASSSPPRGSWDEQFF.

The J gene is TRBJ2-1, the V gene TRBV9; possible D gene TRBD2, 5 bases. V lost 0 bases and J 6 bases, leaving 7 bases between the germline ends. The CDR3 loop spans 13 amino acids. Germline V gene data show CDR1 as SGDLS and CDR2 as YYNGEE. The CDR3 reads CASSVGTVNEQFF. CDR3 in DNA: TGTGCCAGCAGCGTAGGGACTGTCAATGAGCAGTTCTTC.

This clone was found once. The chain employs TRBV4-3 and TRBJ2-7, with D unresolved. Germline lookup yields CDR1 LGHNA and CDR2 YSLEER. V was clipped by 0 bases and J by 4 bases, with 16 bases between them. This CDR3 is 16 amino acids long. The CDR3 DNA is TGCGCCAGCAGCCAAGAAGGCGGAACTACTAATTACGAGCAGTACTTC. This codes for CASSQEGGTTNYEQYF.

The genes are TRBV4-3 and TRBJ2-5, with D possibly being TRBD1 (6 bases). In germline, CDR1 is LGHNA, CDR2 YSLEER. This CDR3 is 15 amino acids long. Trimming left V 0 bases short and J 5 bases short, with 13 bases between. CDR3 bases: TGCGCCAGCAGCCAAGAGGCAGGGGCGAGGGAGACCCAGTACTTC. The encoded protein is CASSQEAGARETQYF.

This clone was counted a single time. DNA of the CDR3: TGTGCCAGCAGTCGGACTGGGACTGCCAGTTTACAAGAGACCCAGTACTTC. Its translation: CASSRTGTASLQETQYF. The rearrangement joins TRBV6-4 to TRBJ2-5; D perhaps matches TRBD2 (6 bases). V was shortened by 5 bases and J by 2 bases, with 21 bases between the two germline ends. The germline V gene has CDR1 MRHNA and CDR2 SNTAGT. This CDR3 is 17 amino acids long.

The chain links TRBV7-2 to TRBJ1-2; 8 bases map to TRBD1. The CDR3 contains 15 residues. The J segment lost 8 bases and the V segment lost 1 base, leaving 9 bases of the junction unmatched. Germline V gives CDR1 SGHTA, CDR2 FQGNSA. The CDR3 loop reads CASSLVLTGAPGYTF. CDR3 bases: TGTGCCAGCAGCTTAGTCCTGACAGGGGCCCCAGGCTACACCTTC.

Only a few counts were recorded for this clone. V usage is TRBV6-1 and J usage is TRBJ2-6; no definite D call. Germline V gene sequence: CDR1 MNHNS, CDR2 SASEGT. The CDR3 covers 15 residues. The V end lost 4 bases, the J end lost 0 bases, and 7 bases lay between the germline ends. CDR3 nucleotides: TGTGCCAGCAGTGGGCACACCTCTGGGGCCAACGTCCTGACTTTC. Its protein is CASSGHTSGANVLTF.

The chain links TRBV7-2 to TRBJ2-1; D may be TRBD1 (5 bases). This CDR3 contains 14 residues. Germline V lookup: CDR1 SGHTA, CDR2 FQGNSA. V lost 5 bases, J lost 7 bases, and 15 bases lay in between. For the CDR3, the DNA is TGTGCCAGCAGCACCATCCGGCGGACAAATGAGCAGTTCTTC. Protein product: CASSTIRRTNEQFF.

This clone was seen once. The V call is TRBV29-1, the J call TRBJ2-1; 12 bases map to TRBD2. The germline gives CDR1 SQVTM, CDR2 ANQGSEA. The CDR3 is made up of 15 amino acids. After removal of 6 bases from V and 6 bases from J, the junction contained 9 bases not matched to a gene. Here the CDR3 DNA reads TGCAGCGTGGCGGGACTAGCGGGCTCCAGCAATGAGCAGTTCTTC. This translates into CSVAGLAGSSNEQFF.

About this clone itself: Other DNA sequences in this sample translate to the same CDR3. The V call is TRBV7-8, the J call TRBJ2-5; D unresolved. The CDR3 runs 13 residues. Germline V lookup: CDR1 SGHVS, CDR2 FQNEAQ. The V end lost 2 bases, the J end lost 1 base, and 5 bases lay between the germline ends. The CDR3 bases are TGTGCCAGCAGCTTATATCTCCAAGAGACCCAGTACTTC. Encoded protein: CASSLYLQETQYF.